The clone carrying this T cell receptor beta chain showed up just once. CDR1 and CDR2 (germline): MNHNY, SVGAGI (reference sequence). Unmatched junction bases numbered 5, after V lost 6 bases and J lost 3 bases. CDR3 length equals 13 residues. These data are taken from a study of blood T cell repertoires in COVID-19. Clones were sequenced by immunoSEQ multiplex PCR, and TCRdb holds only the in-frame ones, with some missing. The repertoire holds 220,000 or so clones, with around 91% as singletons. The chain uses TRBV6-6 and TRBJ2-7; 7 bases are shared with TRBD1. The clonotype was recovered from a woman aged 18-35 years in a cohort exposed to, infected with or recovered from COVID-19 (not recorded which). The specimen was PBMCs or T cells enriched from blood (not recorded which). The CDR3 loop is CASSRDRDYEQYF. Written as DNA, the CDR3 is TGTGCCAGCAGCCGGGACAGAGACTACGAGCAGTACTTC.